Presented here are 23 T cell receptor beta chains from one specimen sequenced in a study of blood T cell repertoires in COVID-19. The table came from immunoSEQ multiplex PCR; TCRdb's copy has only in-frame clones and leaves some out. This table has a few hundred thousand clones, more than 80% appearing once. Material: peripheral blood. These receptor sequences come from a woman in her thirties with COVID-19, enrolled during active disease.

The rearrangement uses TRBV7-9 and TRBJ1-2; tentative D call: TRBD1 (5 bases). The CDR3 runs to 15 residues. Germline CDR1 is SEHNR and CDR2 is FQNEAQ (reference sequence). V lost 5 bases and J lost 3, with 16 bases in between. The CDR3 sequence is CASSTGHPGDYGYTF. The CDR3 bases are TGTGCCAGCAGCACAGGACACCCGGGGGACTATGGCTACACCTTC.

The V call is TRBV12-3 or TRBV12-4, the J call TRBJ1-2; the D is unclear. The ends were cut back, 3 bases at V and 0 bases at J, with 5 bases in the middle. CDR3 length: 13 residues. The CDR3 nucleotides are TGTGCCAGCAGTTTCCTACCTAACTATGGCTACACCTTC. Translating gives CASSFLPNYGYTF.

This chain's CDR3 is CASRLTGDNIQYF. In nucleotides, the CDR3 is TGTGCCAGCAGGCTGACAGGGGATAACATTCAGTACTTC. This chain links TRBV12-3 or TRBV12-4 with TRBJ2-4, with TRBD1 matching 8 bases. V gave up 6 bases and J gave up 7 bases; unmatched junction bases: 5. The CDR3 totals 13 residues.

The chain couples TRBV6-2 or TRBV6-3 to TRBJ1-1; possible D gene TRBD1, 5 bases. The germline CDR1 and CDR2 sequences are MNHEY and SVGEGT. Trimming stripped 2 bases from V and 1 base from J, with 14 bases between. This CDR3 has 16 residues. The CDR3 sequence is CASSYTGALGNTEAFF. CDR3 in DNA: TGTGCCAGCAGTTACACAGGAGCGTTAGGGAACACTGAAGCTTTCTTT.

The CDR3 DNA sequence: TGCGCCAGCAGCTTCACTAGCGGGGGGGTATCCTACAATGAGCAGTTCTTC. This encodes CASSFTSGGVSYNEQFF. The J gene is TRBJ2-1, the V gene TRBV5-1, with 13 nucleotides matching TRBD2. The V gene end was trimmed by 2 bases and the J gene end by 1 base; junction bases not matched to a gene: 3. CDR1 SGHRS and CDR2 YFSETQ come from the germline V gene. This CDR3 is 17 amino acids long. The variable domain in full, completed from reference TRBV5-1 and TRBJ2-1, reads KAGVTQTPRYLIKTRGQQVTLSCSPISGHRSVSWYQQTPGQGLQFLFEYFSETQRNKGNFPGRFSGRQFSNSRSEMNVSTLELGDSALYLCASSFTSGGVSYNEQFFGPGTRLTVL.

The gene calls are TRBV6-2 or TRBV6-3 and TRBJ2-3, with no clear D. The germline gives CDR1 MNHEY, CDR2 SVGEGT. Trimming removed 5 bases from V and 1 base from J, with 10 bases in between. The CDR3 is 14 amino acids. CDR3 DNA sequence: TGTGCCAGCAGTCATACACGGGGCACAGATACGCAGTATTTT. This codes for CASSHTRGTDTQYF.

The CDR3 region is CASTNPPSGGKSGANVLTF. As DNA, the CDR3 is TGTGCCAGTACCAACCCCCCTAGCGGGGGAAAATCTGGGGCCAACGTCCTGACTTTC. The V and J genes are TRBV19 and TRBJ2-6; 10 bases match TRBD2. This CDR3 spans 19 amino acids. CDR1 and CDR2 from the germline V gene are LNHDA and SQIVND (reference sequence). V was clipped by 7 bases and J by 1 base; unmatched bases: 13.

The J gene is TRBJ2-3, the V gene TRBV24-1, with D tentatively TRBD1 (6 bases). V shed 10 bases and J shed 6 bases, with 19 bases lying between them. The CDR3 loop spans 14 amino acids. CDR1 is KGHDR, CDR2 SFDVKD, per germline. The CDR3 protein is CATRGDRFPDTQYF. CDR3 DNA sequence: TGTGCCACGCGCGGCGACAGGTTCCCGGATACGCAGTATTTT.

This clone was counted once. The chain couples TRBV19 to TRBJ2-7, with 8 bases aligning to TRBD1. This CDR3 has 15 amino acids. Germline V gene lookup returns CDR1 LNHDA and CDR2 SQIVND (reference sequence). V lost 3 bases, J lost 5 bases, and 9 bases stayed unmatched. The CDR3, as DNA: TGTGCCAGTAGTATGGATCCCCCAGGGGGCCACGAGCAGTACGTC. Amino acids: CASSMDPPGGHEQYV.

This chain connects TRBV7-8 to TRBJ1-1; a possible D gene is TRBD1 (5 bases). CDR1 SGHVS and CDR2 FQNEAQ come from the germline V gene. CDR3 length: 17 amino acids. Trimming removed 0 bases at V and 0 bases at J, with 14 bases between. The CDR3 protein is CASSLARVGLMNTEAFF. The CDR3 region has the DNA TGTGCCAGCAGCTTAGCACGGGTGGGACTCATGAACACTGAAGCTTTCTTT. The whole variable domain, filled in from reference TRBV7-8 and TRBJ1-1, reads GAGVSQSPRYKVAKRGQDVALRCDPISGHVSLFWYQQALGQGPEFLTYFQNEAQLDKSGLPSDRFFAERPEGSVSTLKIQRTQQEDSAVYLCASSLARVGLMNTEAFFGQGTRLTVV.

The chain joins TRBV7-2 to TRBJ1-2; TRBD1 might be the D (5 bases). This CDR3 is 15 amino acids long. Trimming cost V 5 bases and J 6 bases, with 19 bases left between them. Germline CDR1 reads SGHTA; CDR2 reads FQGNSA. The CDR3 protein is CASSREQDTVHGYTF. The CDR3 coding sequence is TGTGCCAGCAGCAGGGAACAGGATACCGTACATGGCTACACCTTC.

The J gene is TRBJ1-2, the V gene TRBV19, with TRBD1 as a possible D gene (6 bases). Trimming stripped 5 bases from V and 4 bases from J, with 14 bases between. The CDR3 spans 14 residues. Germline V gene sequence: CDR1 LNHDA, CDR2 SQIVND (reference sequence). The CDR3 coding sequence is TGTGCCAGTAGTGCTTTTTCAGGGGCCTATGGCTACACCTTC. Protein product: CASSAFSGAYGYTF.

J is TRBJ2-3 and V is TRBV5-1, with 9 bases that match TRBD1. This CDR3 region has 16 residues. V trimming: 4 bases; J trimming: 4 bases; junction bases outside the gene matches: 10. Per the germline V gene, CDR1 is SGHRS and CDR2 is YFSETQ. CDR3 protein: CASSRTSTGGADTQYF. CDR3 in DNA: TGCGCCAGCAGCCGGACCTCAACAGGGGGCGCAGATACGCAGTATTTT. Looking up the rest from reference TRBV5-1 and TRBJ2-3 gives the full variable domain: KAGVTQTPRYLIKTRGQQVTLSCSPISGHRSVSWYQQTPGQGLQFLFEYFSETQRNKGNFPGRFSGRQFSNSRSEMNVSTLELGDSALYLCASSRTSTGGADTQYFGPGTRLTVL.

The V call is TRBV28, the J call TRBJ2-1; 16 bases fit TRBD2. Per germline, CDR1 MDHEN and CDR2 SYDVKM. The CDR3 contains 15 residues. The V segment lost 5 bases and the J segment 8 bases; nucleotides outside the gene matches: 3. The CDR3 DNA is TGTGCCAGCAGTGGGACTAGCGGGGGGGCCCATGAGCAGTTCTTC. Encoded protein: CASSGTSGGAHEQFF.

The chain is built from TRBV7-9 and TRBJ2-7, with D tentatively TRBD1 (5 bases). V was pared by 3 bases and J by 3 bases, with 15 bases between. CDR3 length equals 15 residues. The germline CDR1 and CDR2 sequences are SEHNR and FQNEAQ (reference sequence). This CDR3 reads CASSFPTTDSYEQYF. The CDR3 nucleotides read TGTGCCAGCAGCTTCCCCACGACAGACAGCTACGAGCAGTACTTC.

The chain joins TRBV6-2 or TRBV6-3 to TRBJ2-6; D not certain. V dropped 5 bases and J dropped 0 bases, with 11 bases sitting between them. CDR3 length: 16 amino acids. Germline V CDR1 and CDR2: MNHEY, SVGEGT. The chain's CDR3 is CASSAAASSGANVLTF. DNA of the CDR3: TGTGCCAGCAGTGCGGCAGCCAGCTCTGGGGCCAACGTCCTGACTTTC.

CDR3 nucleotides: TGTGCCAGCAGTCCCTCTGGAGGACCGTTTGAAGCTTTCTTT. This encodes CASSPSGGPFEAFF. This chain joins TRBV6-5 and TRBJ1-1; D call uncertain. Germline V gives CDR1 MNHEY, CDR2 SVGAGI. The V end lost 5 bases, the J end lost 7 bases, and 17 bases lay between the germline ends. The CDR3 totals 14 residues.

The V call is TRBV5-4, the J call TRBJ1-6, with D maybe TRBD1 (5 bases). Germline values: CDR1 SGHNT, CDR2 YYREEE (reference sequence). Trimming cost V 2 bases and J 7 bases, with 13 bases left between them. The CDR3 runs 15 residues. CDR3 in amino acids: CASSFGSGWNSPLHF. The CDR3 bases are TGTGCCAGCAGCTTCGGTTCAGGGTGGAATTCACCCCTCCACTTT.

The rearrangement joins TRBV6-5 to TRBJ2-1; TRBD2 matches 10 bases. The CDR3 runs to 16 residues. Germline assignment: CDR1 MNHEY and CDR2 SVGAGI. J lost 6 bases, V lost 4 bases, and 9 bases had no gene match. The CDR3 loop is CASSSTLAGVINEQFF. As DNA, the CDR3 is TGTGCCAGCAGTTCGACTCTAGCGGGGGTCATCAATGAGCAGTTCTTC.

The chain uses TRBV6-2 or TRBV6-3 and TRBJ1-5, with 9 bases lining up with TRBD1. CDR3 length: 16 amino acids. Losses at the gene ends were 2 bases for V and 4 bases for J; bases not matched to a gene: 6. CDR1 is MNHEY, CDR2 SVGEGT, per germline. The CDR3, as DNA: TGTGCCAGCAGTTACCAAGGACAGGGGTCTAATCAGCCCCAGCATTTT. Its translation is CASSYQGQGSNQPQHF.

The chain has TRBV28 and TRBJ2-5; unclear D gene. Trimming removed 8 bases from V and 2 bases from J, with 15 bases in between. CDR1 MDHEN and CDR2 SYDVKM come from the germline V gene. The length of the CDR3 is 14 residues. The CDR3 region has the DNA TGTGCCAGCTACCCCGGTCGAAATCAAGAGACCCAGTACTTC. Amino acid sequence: CASYPGRNQETQYF.

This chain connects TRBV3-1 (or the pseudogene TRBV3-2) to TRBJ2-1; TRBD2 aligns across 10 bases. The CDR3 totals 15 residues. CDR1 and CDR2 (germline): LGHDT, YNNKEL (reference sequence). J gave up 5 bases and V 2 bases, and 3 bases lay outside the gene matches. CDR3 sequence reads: CASSQILAGDNEQFF. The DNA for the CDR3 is TGTGCCAGCAGCCAAATCCTAGCGGGGGACAATGAGCAGTTCTTC.

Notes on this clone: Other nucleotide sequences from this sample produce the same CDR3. CDR3 in DNA: TGTGCCATCAGTGCGGGACAGCAGAACACTGAAGCTTTCTTT. It specifies CAISAGQQNTEAFF. The chain uses TRBV10-3 and TRBJ1-1; TRBD1 matches at 7 bases. V shed 4 bases and J 1 base; nucleotides not matched to a gene: 3. The CDR3 has 14 residues. The germline V gene encodes CDR1 ENHRY and CDR2 SYGVKD.